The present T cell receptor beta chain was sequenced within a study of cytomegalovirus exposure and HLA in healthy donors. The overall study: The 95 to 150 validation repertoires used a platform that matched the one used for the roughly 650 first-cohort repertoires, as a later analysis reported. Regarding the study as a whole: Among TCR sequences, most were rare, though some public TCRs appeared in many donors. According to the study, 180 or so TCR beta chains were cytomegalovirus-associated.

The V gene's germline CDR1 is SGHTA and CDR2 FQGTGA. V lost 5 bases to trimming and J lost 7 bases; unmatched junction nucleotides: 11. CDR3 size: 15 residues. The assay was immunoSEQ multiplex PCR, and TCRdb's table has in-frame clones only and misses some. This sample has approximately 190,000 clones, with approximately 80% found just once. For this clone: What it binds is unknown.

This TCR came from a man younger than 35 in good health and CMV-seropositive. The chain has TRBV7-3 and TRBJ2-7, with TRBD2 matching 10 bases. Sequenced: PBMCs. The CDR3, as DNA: TGTGCCAGCAGCGTGCATCCTAGCGGGAGAGGGGAGCAGTACTTC. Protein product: CASSVHPSGRGEQYF.